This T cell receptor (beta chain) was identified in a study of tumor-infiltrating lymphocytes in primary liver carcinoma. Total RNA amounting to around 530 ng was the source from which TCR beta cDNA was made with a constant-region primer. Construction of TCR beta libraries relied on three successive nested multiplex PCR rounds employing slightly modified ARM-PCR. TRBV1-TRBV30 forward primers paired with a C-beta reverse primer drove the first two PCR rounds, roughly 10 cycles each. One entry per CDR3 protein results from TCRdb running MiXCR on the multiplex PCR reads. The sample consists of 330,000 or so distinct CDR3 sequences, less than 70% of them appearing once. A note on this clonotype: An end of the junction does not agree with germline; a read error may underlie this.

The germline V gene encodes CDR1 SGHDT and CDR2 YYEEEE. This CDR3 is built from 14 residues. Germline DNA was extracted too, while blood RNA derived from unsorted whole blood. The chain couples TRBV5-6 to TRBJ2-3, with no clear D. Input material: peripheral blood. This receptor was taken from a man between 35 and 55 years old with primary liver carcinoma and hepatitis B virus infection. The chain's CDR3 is CASRLAPRTDTQYF. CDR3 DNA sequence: TGTGCCAGCAGGTTGGCGCCGAGGACAGATACGCAGTATTTT. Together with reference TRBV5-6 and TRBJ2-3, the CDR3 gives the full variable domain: DAGVTQSPTHLIKTRGQQVTLRCSPKSGHDTVSWYQQALGQGPQFIFQYYEEEERQRGNFPDRFSGHQFPNYSSELNVNALLLGDSALYLCASRLAPRTDTQYFGPGTRLTVL.